Shown below are 2 T cell receptor beta chains from a single sample sequenced in a study of T-cell memory formation after mild COVID-19. MiXCR, run by TCRdb on the 5' RACE reads, gives a single entry per CDR3 protein. This sample has approximately 340,000 distinct CDR3 sequences, with 10% to 15% found just once. What was sequenced was PBMCs or a T cell subset sorted from them (not recorded which). Receptors were obtained from a man between 18 and 29 years old who had mild COVID-19 (a few samples of this study predate the infection). Cell type and time point are not known.

This clonotype was counted ten times or more. The chain links TRBV12-3 or TRBV12-4 to TRBJ2-7; D might be TRBD1 (6 bases). This CDR3 is 11 amino acids long. V shed 6 bases and J shed 5 bases, with 8 bases lying between them. The CDR3 sequence is CASSRGHEQYF. The CDR3 nucleotides are TGTGCCAGCAGCAGGGGTCACGAGCAGTACTTC.

V usage is TRBV7-9 and J usage is TRBJ2-7; possible D gene TRBD1, 6 bases. The CDR3 length is 14 residues. Trimming removed 4 bases at V and 3 bases at J, with 13 bases between. Germline loops: CDR1 SEHNR, CDR2 FQNEAQ (reference sequence). The CDR3 sequence is CASSWAGERYEQYF. The CDR3 coding sequence is TGTGCCAGCAGCTGGGCAGGGGAACGCTACGAGCAGTACTTC.